This record looks at one T cell receptor beta chain sequence and its context. This CDR3 region has 11 residues. Germline V gives CDR1 MDHEN, CDR2 SYDVKM. Trimming left V 2 bases short and J 5 bases short, with 4 bases between. The data belong to a study of blood T cell repertoires in COVID-19. Study-level information: COVID-19 samples collected from the United States, Italy and Spain covered acute and convalescent phases. From T cells, B-cell-depleted T cells, or PBMCs came the material, which was cDNA or gDNA.

Enrollment of patients from Seattle took place during active infection, with longitudinal follow-up. Original processing notes: Amplification of reference gene primers was used by the study to estimate nucleated cell counts. Produced via immunoSEQ multiplex PCR; TCRdb's table is partial and in-frame only. The D gene and trimming were derived from the DNA, and the V and J assignments and clone size from that table. This sample has 250,000 to 300,000 clones; roughly 90% occur once, and the top ten carry more than 10%. V usage is TRBV28 and J usage is TRBJ2-7, with D unresolved. The origin of this receptor is a woman aged 25 to 39 with COVID-19, enrolled during active disease. The sample taken for sequencing was peripheral blood. The CDR3 spells CASSLTDEQYF. The CDR3 DNA reads TGTGCCAGCAGTTTAACGGACGAGCAGTACTTC. The entire variable domain, with the rest obtained from reference TRBV28 and TRBJ2-7, is as follows: DVKVTQSSRYLVKRTGEKVFLECVQDMDHENMFWYRQDPGLGLRLIYFSYDVKMKEKGDIPEGYSVSREKKERFSLILESASTNQTSMYLCASSLTDEQYFGPGTRLTVT.